This T cell receptor beta chain was identified in a study of PD-1 blockade in classical Hodgkin lymphoma. Broader study findings: What drove the repertoire differences, possibly disease activity or prior therapy, has not been defined. Patients who began taking nivolumab under 1 year after ASCT were left out. Baseline TCR diversity was reportedly lower in newly diagnosed patients than in healthy donors. It was reported as lower still in relapsed/refractory patients.

A few counts support this clone. The antigen is unknown. Germline assignment: CDR1 MNHEY and CDR2 SMNVEV (reference sequence). The CDR3 covers 11 residues. With 8 bases removed from V and 5 bases from J, the gap between germline ends came to 9 bases. Each of the patients experienced relapse following autologous stem cell transplantation, and their brentuximab vedotin exposure differed. Measured with immunoSEQ multiplex PCR; TCRdb has only the in-frame clones, and not every one. The repertoire holds 57,000 or so clones, with more than 70% as singletons. J is TRBJ1-2 and V is TRBV27, with D tentatively TRBD1 (5 bases). Sequences were derived from peripheral blood mononuclear cells (PBMCs), sampled at baseline. This TCR was sampled from a human donor with classical Hodgkin lymphoma. CDR3 coding DNA: TGTGCCAGCGGGGGTTTTTATGGCTACACCTTC. It specifies CASGGFYGYTF.